The 32 T cell receptor beta chains in this list originate from one sample, sequenced in a study of sequential checkpoint blockade in melanoma. The treatment is: randomized to nivolumab then ipilimumab (arm A) or the reverse (arm B). Sequencing used immunoSEQ multiplex PCR; TCRdb keeps in-frame clones, though not all of them. The sample lists approximately 14,000 clones, around half seen once, with around 15% in the top ten. The starting material was CD8+ T cells sorted from blood (inferred from file names), obtained from a patient given nivolumab and ipilimumab in sequence. The origin of the receptors is a human donor with melanoma.

The chain recombines TRBV6-5 with TRBJ2-2; possible D gene TRBD1, 6 bases. The V end lost 0 bases, the J end lost 1 base, and 9 bases lay between the germline ends. CDR3 length: 16 amino acids. Germline V gene sequence: CDR1 MNHEY, CDR2 SVGAGI. DNA for the CDR3: TGTGCCAGCAGTTACTCCCCGGGACAGAACACCGGGGAGCTGTTTTTT. Protein sequence: CASSYSPGQNTGELFF.

This rearrangement joins TRBV4-3 to TRBJ1-1, with TRBD1 matching 10 bases. The CDR3 consists of 15 residues. CDR1 and CDR2 (germline): LGHNA, YSLEER. V shed 4 bases, J shed 1 base, and the junction held 3 bases outside the gene matches. CDR3 DNA sequence: TGCGCCAGCAGCCTGAGGACAGGGGGGAACACTGAAGCTTTCTTT. Amino acids: CASSLRTGGNTEAFF.

The chain combines TRBV5-1 with TRBJ2-2; 10 positions agree with TRBD1. Germline trimming cut 3 bases from V and 0 bases from J; bases unmatched to any gene: 8. The germline gives CDR1 SGHRS, CDR2 YFSETQ. The CDR3 sequence is 18 residues long. The CDR3 reads CASSWLTGGSSNTGELFF. The CDR3 DNA reads as TGCGCCAGCAGCTGGTTGACAGGGGGCTCATCGAACACCGGGGAGCTGTTTTTT.

The CDR3 region has the DNA TGTGCCAGCAGCTTAGCGGGACAGGGCGGTGAGCAGTTCTTC. Its protein product is CASSLAGQGGEQFF. V usage is TRBV7-9 and J usage is TRBJ2-1; TRBD1 aligns across 9 bases. Germline values: CDR1 SEHNR, CDR2 FQNEAQ (reference sequence). CDR3 size: 14 residues. The V gene end was trimmed by 0 bases and the J gene end by 9 bases; junction bases not matched to a gene: 3.

The chain recombines TRBV4-1 with TRBJ1-4; no definite D call. The CDR3 runs 15 residues. Germline V CDR1 and CDR2: MGHRA, YSYEKL. Trimming pared 4 bases from V and 3 bases from J, leaving 12 bases between. The CDR3 bases are TGCGCCAGCAGCCTCATCGGGGTGGCTAATGAAAAACTGTTTTTT. The encoded protein is CASSLIGVANEKLFF.

This clone was picked up one time. V is TRBV5-6 and J is TRBJ1-2; 9 positions agree with TRBD1. This CDR3 has 14 amino acids. V lost 0 bases and J lost 6; bases outside the gene matches: 3. From germline, CDR1 is SGHDT and CDR2 YYEEEE. CDR3 amino acids: CASSLGQGEHGYTF. In DNA form, the CDR3 reads TGTGCCAGCAGCTTGGGACAGGGGGAACATGGCTACACCTTC.

This clone has only one observation. The gene calls are TRBV4-1 and TRBJ1-4; D gene uncertain. V dropped 0 bases and J dropped 4 bases, with 6 bases sitting between them. Germline CDR1 reads MGHRA; CDR2 reads YSYEKL. The CDR3 is 14 residues long. The CDR3 loop reads CASSQDPVNEKLFF. CDR3 DNA sequence: TGCGCCAGCAGCCAAGACCCGGTTAATGAAAAACTGTTTTTT.

The chain couples TRBV19 to TRBJ2-3; D is uncertain. The CDR3 covers 13 residues. CDR1 is LNHDA and CDR2 is SQIVND in the germline V gene (reference sequence). Trimming left V 2 bases short and J 3 bases short, with 6 bases between. The CDR3 sequence: CASSILITDTQYF. In nucleotides, the CDR3 is TGTGCCAGTAGTATATTAATTACAGATACGCAGTATTTT.

The V call is TRBV6-6, the J call TRBJ1-1; 7 positions agree with TRBD1. The germline gives CDR1 MNHNY, CDR2 SVGAGI (reference sequence). The junction had 9 bases not matched to a gene; V was cut back by 7 bases and J by 4 bases. The CDR3 extends over 14 amino acids. CDR3 nucleotide sequence: TGTGCCAGCACCGGACTCGGACAGGCCACTGAAGCTTTCTTT. Translation gives CASTGLGQATEAFF.

In this sample, this clone turned up a few times. The chain employs TRBV28 and TRBJ1-4, with D possibly matching TRBD1 (5 bases). CDR1 and CDR2 from the germline V gene are MDHEN and SYDVKM. The CDR3 covers 13 residues. The germline V and J ends were trimmed by 8 bases and 6 bases, with 13 bases remaining between them. The CDR3 DNA reads as TGTGCCAGCGGTATGGGGGGTCATGAAAAACTGTTTTTT. Translated: CASGMGGHEKLFF.

V is TRBV5-4 and J is TRBJ2-2, with D possibly matching TRBD2 (6 bases). From germline, CDR1 is SGHNT and CDR2 YYREEE (reference sequence). The CDR3 is 17 residues long. The V and J ends lost 2 bases and 0 bases respectively, with 14 bases between them. The CDR3 DNA is TGTGCCAGCAGCTTAACACCGGGACTTGCGAACACCGGGGAGCTGTTTTTT. It encodes CASSLTPGLANTGELFF.

V usage is TRBV7-9 and J usage is TRBJ2-7, with a tentative D call TRBD1 (6 bases). The germline CDR1 and CDR2 sequences are SEHNR and FQNEAQ (reference sequence). The CDR3 length is 16 residues. Trimming took off 4 bases at V and 3 bases at J, with 19 bases between the two ends. CDR3 loop: CASSSTTSRGNYEQYF. The CDR3 DNA sequence: TGTGCCAGCAGCTCAACTACATCGAGGGGGAACTACGAGCAGTACTTC.

This clone was seen a few times. Compared with germline, one end of the junction differs, possibly owing to a read error. The rearrangement links TRBV5-3 to TRBJ2-2; D not resolved. TRBV5-3 is treated as an ORF (open reading frame) with a function not yet certain. The CDR3 loop spans 12 amino acids. CDR3 coding DNA: TGTGCCAGCAGCTTGGCCGGCGGGGAGCTGTTTTTT. Its translation: CASSLAGGELFF.

V and J are TRBV6-5 and TRBJ1-2, with TRBD1 as a possible D gene (6 bases). Germline lookup yields CDR1 MNHEY and CDR2 SVGAGI. V gave up 6 bases and J gave up 8 bases, with 16 bases separating them. The CDR3 sequence is 13 residues long. CDR3 protein: CASSRTGTQGYTF. The CDR3 DNA reads as TGTGCCAGCAGCCGCACCGGGACACAAGGCTACACCTTC.

This clone showed up just a few times. J is TRBJ2-7 and V is TRBV5-6; the match to TRBD1 covers 10 bases. The CDR3 totals 13 residues. Germline CDR1 reads SGHDT; CDR2 reads YYEEEE. The junction had 2 bases not matched to a gene; V was cut back by 3 bases and J by 5 bases. DNA of the CDR3: TGTGCCAGCAGCTACGGGACAGGGGACGAGCAGTACTTC. Residues: CASSYGTGDEQYF.

The V call is TRBV9, the J call TRBJ2-5; D is possibly TRBD1 (6 bases). Trimming cost V 3 bases and J 5 bases, with 20 bases left between them. The CDR3 is made up of 16 amino acids. Germline V lookup: CDR1 SGDLS, CDR2 YYNGEE. The DNA of the CDR3 is TGTGCCAGCAGCGCCTCCGGGACACCAACGTTGGAGACCCAGTACTTC. As protein: CASSASGTPTLETQYF.

V is TRBV19 and J is TRBJ1-2; the D gene is possibly TRBD1 (5 bases). Looked up from germline, CDR1 is LNHDA and CDR2 is SQIVND (reference sequence). The length of the CDR3 is 12 residues. Trimming took 8 bases from V and 7 from J, leaving 14 bases between them. This chain's CDR3 is CASGAGGVGYTF. The CDR3 nucleotides are TGTGCCAGTGGGGCAGGAGGGGTTGGCTACACCTTC.

This clone was observed a handful of times. Germline is not matched at one junction end, which may reflect a read error. This chain links TRBV5-3 with TRBJ1-2; 8 nucleotides line up with TRBD1. TRBV5-3 is an ORF for which the function is uncertain. The CDR3 is 15 amino acids. CDR3 nucleotides: TGTGCCAGCAGCTTGACAGGGGTTAACGACTATGGCTACACCTTC. Its protein is CASSLTGVNDYGYTF.

The gene calls are TRBV27 and TRBJ2-3; TRBD1 aligns across 8 bases. The CDR3 is 17 amino acids. J was trimmed by 3 bases and V by 4 bases; bases with no gene match: 12. Looked up from germline, CDR1 is MNHEY and CDR2 is SMNVEV (reference sequence). The CDR3 is CASSSLFVGQGTDTQYF. Written as DNA, the CDR3 is TGTGCCAGCAGTTCTCTTTTCGTAGGACAGGGTACAGATACGCAGTATTTT.

This clone is labeled medium-sized. The chain recombines TRBV6-5 with TRBJ2-5; 7 nucleotides line up with TRBD2. Per germline, CDR1 MNHEY and CDR2 SVGAGI. The CDR3 runs to 14 residues. The junction had 6 bases not matched to a gene; V was cut back by 6 bases and J by 2 bases. DNA of the CDR3: TGTGCCAGCAGGGAGCGGGGATTACAAGAGACCCAGTACTTC. The encoded protein is CASRERGLQETQYF.

The rearrangement links TRBV7-9 to TRBJ1-3; no firm D call. The CDR3 contains 16 residues. Germline V gives CDR1 SEHNR, CDR2 FQNEAQ (reference sequence). V was clipped by 4 bases and J by 2 bases, with 15 bases between them. For the CDR3, the DNA is TGTGCCAGCAGCTGGGCGACCGCCTATACTGGAAACACCATATATTTT. Translating it yields CASSWATAYTGNTIYF.

This clone has only a few counts. The chain recombines TRBV15 with TRBJ2-5; a possible D gene is TRBD1 (6 bases). From germline, CDR1 is LNHNV and CDR2 YYDKDF (reference sequence). Trimming took off 4 bases at V and 5 bases at J, with 11 bases between the two ends. The length of the CDR3 is 13 residues. The CDR3 sequence: CATSTGDEETQYF. The CDR3 bases are TGTGCCACCAGCACAGGGGATGAGGAGACCCAGTACTTC.

This clone was recorded a few times. The chain carries TRBV5-1 and TRBJ2-1, with a weak D call TRBD1 (6 bases). Germline V gene data show CDR1 as SGHRS and CDR2 as YFSETQ. Trimming removed 1 base from V and 4 bases from J, with 12 bases in between. This CDR3 spans 15 amino acids. This CDR3 reads CASSLTTTGYNEQFF. CDR3 nucleotide sequence: TGCGCCAGCAGCTTGACGACGACAGGATACAATGAGCAGTTCTTC.

This chain joins TRBV5-6 and TRBJ2-7, with TRBD1 matching over 9 bases. This CDR3 region has 15 residues. The germline CDR1 and CDR2 sequences are SGHDT and YYEEEE. V was clipped by 5 bases and J by 0 bases; unmatched bases: 6. The CDR3 loop reads CASRAGTGTSYEQYF. In nucleotides, the CDR3 is TGTGCCAGCAGAGCCGGGACAGGGACCTCCTACGAGCAGTACTTC.

This clone appeared a single time. The chain uses TRBV7-3 and TRBJ2-2; 11 bases line up with TRBD2. The CDR3 spans 15 residues. The germline V gene encodes CDR1 SGHTA and CDR2 FQGTGA. V was pared by 3 bases and J by 3 bases, with 0 bases of the junction left unmatched. CDR3 sequence: CASSFSGGDTGELFF. CDR3 bases: TGTGCCAGCAGCTTTAGCGGGGGGGACACCGGGGAGCTGTTTTTT. Supplemented by reference TRBV7-3 and TRBJ2-2, the full variable domain reads GAGVSQTPSNKVTEKGKYVELRCDPISGHTALYWYRQSLGQGPEFLIYFQGTGAADDSGLPNDRFFAVRPEGSVSTLKIQRTERGDSAVYLCASSFSGGDTGELFFGEGSRLTVL.

J is TRBJ2-7 and V is TRBV28; possible D gene TRBD1, 7 bases. This CDR3 is 14 amino acids long. Trimming took 6 bases from V and 3 from J, leaving 15 bases between them. Germline CDR1 MDHEN, CDR2 SYDVKM. Here the CDR3 DNA reads TGTGCCAGCAGGCCCGACAGGGAGGTCTACGAGCAGTACTTC. This encodes CASRPDREVYEQYF.

The chain employs TRBV5-1 and TRBJ2-1; perhaps TRBD1 as D (6 bases). There are 16 residues in the CDR3. Per germline, CDR1 SGHRS and CDR2 YFSETQ. Trimming pared 2 bases from V and 0 bases from J, leaving 12 bases between. CDR3 bases: TGCGCCAGCAGCTTAACCAGGGGTGGCTCCTACAATGAGCAGTTCTTC. Protein product: CASSLTRGGSYNEQFF.

The V gene is TRBV28, the J gene TRBJ1-5; 10 nucleotides match TRBD1. CDR1 and CDR2 from the germline V gene are MDHEN and SYDVKM. This CDR3 has 15 amino acids. The J segment lost 6 bases and the V segment lost 6 bases, leaving 8 bases of the junction unmatched. CDR3 loop: CASRFVTGGGQPQHF. Here the CDR3 DNA reads TGTGCCAGCAGATTCGTGACAGGGGGCGGTCAGCCCCAGCATTTT.

This clone was seen a handful of times. The chain couples TRBV6-5 to TRBJ2-3; D gene uncertain. Germline CDR1 and CDR2: MNHEY and SVGAGI. The CDR3 is 13 amino acids. Trimming removed 4 bases at V and 3 bases at J, with 8 bases between. CDR3 in amino acids: CASSFSQTDTQYF. The CDR3 nucleotides are TGTGCCAGCAGTTTCAGTCAGACAGATACGCAGTATTTT.

The chain couples TRBV28 to TRBJ2-1; D remains unclear. CDR1 is MDHEN, CDR2 SYDVKM, per germline. This CDR3 has 14 residues. Trimming left V 3 bases short and J 1 base short, with 7 bases between. The CDR3 DNA follows: TGTGCCAGCAGTTTGACGGAGTCCTACAATGAGCAGTTCTTC. Translation: CASSLTESYNEQFF.

This clone is termed medium-sized. This chain uses TRBV2 with TRBJ2-2; D ambiguous. Germline assignment: CDR1 SNHLY and CDR2 FYNNEI. There are 15 residues in the CDR3. Trimming took off 4 bases at V and 0 bases at J, with 9 bases between the two ends. CDR3 amino acids: CASSVRSTNTGELFF. CDR3 in DNA: TGTGCCAGCAGTGTTAGGAGTACGAACACCGGGGAGCTGTTTTTT.

The chain recombines TRBV6-1 with TRBJ2-1; unclear D gene. The CDR3 length is 16 residues. The V gene lost 4 bases and the J gene lost 2 bases, with 15 bases spanning the gap. The germline CDR1 and CDR2 sequences are MNHNS and SASEGT. In DNA form, the CDR3 reads TGTGCCAGCAGTGCCGCCTCGGTGAATACCTACAATGAGCAGTTCTTC. This codes for CASSAASVNTYNEQFF.